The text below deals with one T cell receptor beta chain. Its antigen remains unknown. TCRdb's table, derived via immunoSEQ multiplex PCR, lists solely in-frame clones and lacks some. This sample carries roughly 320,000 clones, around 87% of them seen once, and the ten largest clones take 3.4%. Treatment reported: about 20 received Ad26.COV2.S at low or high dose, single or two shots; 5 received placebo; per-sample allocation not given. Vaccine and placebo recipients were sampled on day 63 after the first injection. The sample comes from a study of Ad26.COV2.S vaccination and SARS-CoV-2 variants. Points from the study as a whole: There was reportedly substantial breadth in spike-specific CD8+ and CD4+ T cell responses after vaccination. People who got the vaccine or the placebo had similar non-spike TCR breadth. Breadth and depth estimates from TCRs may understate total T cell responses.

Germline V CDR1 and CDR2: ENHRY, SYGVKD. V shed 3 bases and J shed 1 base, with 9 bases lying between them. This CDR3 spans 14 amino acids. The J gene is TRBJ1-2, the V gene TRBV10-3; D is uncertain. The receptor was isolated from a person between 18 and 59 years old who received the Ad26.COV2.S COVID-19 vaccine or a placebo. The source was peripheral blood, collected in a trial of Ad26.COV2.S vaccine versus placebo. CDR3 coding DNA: TGTGCCATCAGTGACAGGAGCCTTAACTATGGCTACACCTTC. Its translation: CAISDRSLNYGYTF.